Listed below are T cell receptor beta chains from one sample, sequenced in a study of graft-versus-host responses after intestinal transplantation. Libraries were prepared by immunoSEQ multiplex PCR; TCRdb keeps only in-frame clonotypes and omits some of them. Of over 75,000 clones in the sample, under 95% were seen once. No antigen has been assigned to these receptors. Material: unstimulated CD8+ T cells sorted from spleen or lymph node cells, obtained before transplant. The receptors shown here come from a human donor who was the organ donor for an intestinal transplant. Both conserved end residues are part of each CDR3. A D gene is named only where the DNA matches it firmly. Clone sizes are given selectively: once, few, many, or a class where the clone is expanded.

CDR3 protein: CASSYGEVSYNSPLHF
CDR3 DNA: TGTGCCAGCAGTTACGGGGAGGTTTCCTATAATTCACCCCTCCACTTT
V gene: TRBV6-6
J gene: TRBJ1-6
D gene: -
clone size: once

CDR3 protein: CASSGGTSGSFYTDTQYF
CDR3 DNA: TGTGCCAGCAGCGGCGGGACTAGCGGGTCGTTTTACACAGATACGCAGTATTTT
V gene: TRBV25-1
J gene: TRBJ2-3
D gene: TRBD2
clone size: -

CDR3 protein: CASSQDGSGGSTDTQYF
CDR3 DNA: TGTGCCAGCAGCCAAGATGGTAGCGGGGGTAGCACAGATACGCAGTATTTT
V gene: TRBV4-2
J gene: TRBJ2-3
D gene: TRBD2
clone size: -

CDR3 protein: CASSFAGGRIGELFF
CDR3 DNA: TGTGCCAGCAGCTTCGCGGGGGGCAGGATCGGGGAGCTGTTTTTT
V gene: TRBV11-2
J gene: TRBJ2-2
D gene: TRBD2
clone size: -

CDR3 protein: CASSADIGPQETQYF
CDR3 DNA: TGTGCCAGCAGCGCCGACATTGGTCCCCAAGAGACCCAGTACTTC
V gene: TRBV5-8
J gene: TRBJ2-5
D gene: -
clone size: -

CDR3 protein: CATRDSRITNEKLFF
CDR3 DNA: TGTGCTACCCGGGACAGCCGAATAACTAATGAAAAACTGTTTTTT
V gene: TRBV12-5
J gene: TRBJ1-4
D gene: TRBD1
clone size: -

CDR3 protein: CASSHGTVSNYGYTF
CDR3 DNA: TGCGCCAGCAGCCATGGGACAGTTTCTAACTATGGCTACACCTTC
V gene: TRBV4-1
J gene: TRBJ1-2
D gene: TRBD1
clone size: -

CDR3 protein: CASSWNREGGTEAFF
CDR3 DNA: TGTGCCAGCAGCTGGAACAGGGAGGGCGGCACTGAAGCTTTCTTT
V gene: TRBV11-3
J gene: TRBJ1-1
D gene: -
clone size: -

CDR3 protein: CAISESSVNYSHTGELFF
CDR3 DNA: TGTGCCATCAGTGAGTCGAGTGTGAACTATTCACACACCGGGGAGCTGTTTTTT
V gene: TRBV10-3
J gene: TRBJ2-2
D gene: -
clone size: once

CDR3 protein: CASSLSGFTPPGYTF
CDR3 DNA: TGTGCCAGCAGTTTGTCGGGGTTTACCCCCCCTGGCTACACCTTC
V gene: TRBV27
J gene: TRBJ1-2
D gene: -
clone size: once

CDR3 protein: CASSFPTGGTEAFF
CDR3 DNA: TGTGCCAGTAGTTTCCCGACAGGTGGAACTGAAGCTTTCTTT
V gene: TRBV19
J gene: TRBJ1-1
D gene: -
clone size: -

CDR3 protein: CASSIPPLVAPNEQYF
CDR3 DNA: TGTGCCAGTAGTATCCCACCCCTCGTGGCCCCCAACGAGCAGTACTTC
V gene: TRBV19
J gene: TRBJ2-7
D gene: -
clone size: -

CDR3 protein: CSATGSGELFF
CDR3 DNA: TGCAGTGCGACAGGGTCCGGGGAGCTGTTTTTT
V gene: TRBV20-1
J gene: TRBJ2-2
D gene: TRBD1
clone size: -

CDR3 protein: CSVGDSGGGYNEQFF
CDR3 DNA: TGCAGCGTTGGAGATAGCGGGGGGGGATACAATGAGCAGTTCTTC
V gene: TRBV29-1
J gene: TRBJ2-1
D gene: TRBD2
clone size: -

CDR3 protein: CASSQWGQGWYEQYF
CDR3 DNA: TGTGCCAGCAGCCAATGGGGACAGGGCTGGTACGAGCAGTACTTC
V gene: TRBV4-2
J gene: TRBJ2-7
D gene: TRBD1
clone size: -

CDR3 protein: CASSPGLDHYEQYF
CDR3 DNA: TGCGCCAGCAGTCCCGGCCTAGACCACTACGAGCAGTACTTC
V gene: TRBV4-1
J gene: TRBJ2-7
D gene: -
clone size: -

CDR3 protein: CASSLTGDFPEAFF
CDR3 DNA: TGTGCCAGCAGTTTAACAGGGGATTTCCCTGAAGCTTTCTTT
V gene: TRBV27
J gene: TRBJ1-1
D gene: TRBD1
clone size: -

CDR3 protein: CASSPTGNIQYF
CDR3 DNA: TGTGCCAGCAGTCCCACAGGAAACATTCAGTACTTC
V gene: TRBV6-1
J gene: TRBJ2-4
D gene: -
clone size: -

CDR3 protein: CSVEFTWSGSYNEQFF
CDR3 DNA: TGCAGCGTTGAATTTACCTGGAGCGGTTCCTACAATGAGCAGTTCTTC
V gene: TRBV29-1
J gene: TRBJ2-1
D gene: -
clone size: -

CDR3 protein: CASSLVQGEEETQYF
CDR3 DNA: TGTGCCAGCAGCTTAGTCCAGGGGGAGGAGGAGACCCAGTACTTC
V gene: TRBV7-9
J gene: TRBJ2-5
D gene: -
clone size: -

CDR3 protein: CASGLPTKTGDRYNEQFF
CDR3 DNA: TGTGCTAGTGGTTTGCCAACCAAAACAGGGGATCGCTACAATGAGCAGTTCTTC
V gene: TRBV12-5
J gene: TRBJ2-1
D gene: TRBD1
clone size: -

CDR3 protein: CASSFGTSGTQYF
CDR3 DNA: TGTGCCAGCAGCTTTGGAACGTCAGGGACCCAGTACTTC
V gene: TRBV13
J gene: TRBJ2-5
D gene: -
clone size: -

CDR3 protein: CASSPLGADTQYF
CDR3 DNA: TGTGCCAGCAGTCCCCTAGGGGCAGATACGCAGTATTTT
V gene: TRBV6-5
J gene: TRBJ2-3
D gene: -
clone size: -